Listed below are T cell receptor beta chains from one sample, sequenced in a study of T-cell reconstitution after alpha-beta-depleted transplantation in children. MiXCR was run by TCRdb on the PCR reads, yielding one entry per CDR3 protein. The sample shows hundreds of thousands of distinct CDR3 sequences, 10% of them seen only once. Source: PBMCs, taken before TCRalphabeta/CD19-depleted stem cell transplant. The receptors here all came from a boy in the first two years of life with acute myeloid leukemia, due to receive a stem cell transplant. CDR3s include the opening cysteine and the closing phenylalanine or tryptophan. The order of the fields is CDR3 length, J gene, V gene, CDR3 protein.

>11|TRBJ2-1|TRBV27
CASYLGHEQFF
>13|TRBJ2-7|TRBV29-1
CSVEGWGTYEQYF
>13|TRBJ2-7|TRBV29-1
CSVEGGGDYEQYF
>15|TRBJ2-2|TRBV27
CASSSGTGNTGELFF
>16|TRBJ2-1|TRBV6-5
CASSYSRGGEYNEQFF
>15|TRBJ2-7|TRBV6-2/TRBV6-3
CASRRWTGESYEQYF
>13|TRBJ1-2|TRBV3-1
CASSPVGGIGYTF
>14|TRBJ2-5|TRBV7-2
CASSWAGGLETQYF
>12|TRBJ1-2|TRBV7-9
CASSLRQYGYTF
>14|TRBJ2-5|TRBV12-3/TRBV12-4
CASRPTAPQETQYF
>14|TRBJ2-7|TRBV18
CASSPQRGRDEQYF
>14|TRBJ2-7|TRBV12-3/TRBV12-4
CASSFRGFSYEQYF
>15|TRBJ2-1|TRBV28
CASSSMPGYYNEQFF
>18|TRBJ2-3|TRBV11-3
CASSHLGTSGRADRGQYF
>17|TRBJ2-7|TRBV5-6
CASSLIDMKEAPYEQYF
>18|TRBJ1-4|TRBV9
CASSHDREWEGTNEKLFF
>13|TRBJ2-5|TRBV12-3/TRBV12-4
CASSFQPPETQYF
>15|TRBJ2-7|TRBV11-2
CASSSGTDSSYEQYF
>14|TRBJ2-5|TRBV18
CASSLVDLPETQYF
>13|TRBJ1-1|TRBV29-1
CSVEERGRTEAFF
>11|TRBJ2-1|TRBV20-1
CSAMDRVKQFF
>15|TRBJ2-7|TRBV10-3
CAISGLAGSSYEQYF
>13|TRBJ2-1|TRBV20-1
CSAIGTSHNEQFF